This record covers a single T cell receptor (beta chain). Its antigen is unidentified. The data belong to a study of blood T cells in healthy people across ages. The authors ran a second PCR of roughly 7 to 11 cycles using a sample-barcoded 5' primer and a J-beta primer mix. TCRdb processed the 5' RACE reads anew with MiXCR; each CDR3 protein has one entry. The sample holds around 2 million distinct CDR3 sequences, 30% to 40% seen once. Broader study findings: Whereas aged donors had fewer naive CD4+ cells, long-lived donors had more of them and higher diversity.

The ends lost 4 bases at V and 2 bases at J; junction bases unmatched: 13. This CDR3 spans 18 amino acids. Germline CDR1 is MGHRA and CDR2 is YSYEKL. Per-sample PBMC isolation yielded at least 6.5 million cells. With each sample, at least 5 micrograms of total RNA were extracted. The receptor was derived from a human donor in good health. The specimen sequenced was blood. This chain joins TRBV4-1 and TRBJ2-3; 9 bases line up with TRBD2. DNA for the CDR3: TGCGCCAGCAGCCCACCAAGTGGAGCGGGGGGATCCACAGATACGCAGTATTTT. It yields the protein CASSPPSGAGGSTDTQYF.